The entry below gives a single TCR beta chain sequence along with its context. V lost 3 bases and J lost 6, with 11 bases in between. The CDR3 is 13 residues long. Germline lookup yields CDR1 LNHNV and CDR2 YYDKDF (reference sequence). According to the study, genomic DNA was the template for TCR beta VDJ and CDR3 profiling. MiXCR, applied by TCRdb to the reads, yields one record per CDR3 protein. The data contain about 110,000 distinct CDR3 sequences, about half of them singletons. This record comes from a study of CD8+CD57+ T cells in acquired aplastic anemia. The receptor was derived from a human donor in good health, serving as a control. This chain links TRBV15 with TRBJ2-5, with a tentative D call TRBD1 (5 bases). Sequencing was performed on sorted CD4+, CD8+, or CD8+CD57+ T cells (not recorded which) from PBMCs. The DNA for the CDR3 is TGTGCCACCAGCAGGCAGGGCCCTCAGACCCAGTACTTC. Translating gives CATSRQGPQTQYF.